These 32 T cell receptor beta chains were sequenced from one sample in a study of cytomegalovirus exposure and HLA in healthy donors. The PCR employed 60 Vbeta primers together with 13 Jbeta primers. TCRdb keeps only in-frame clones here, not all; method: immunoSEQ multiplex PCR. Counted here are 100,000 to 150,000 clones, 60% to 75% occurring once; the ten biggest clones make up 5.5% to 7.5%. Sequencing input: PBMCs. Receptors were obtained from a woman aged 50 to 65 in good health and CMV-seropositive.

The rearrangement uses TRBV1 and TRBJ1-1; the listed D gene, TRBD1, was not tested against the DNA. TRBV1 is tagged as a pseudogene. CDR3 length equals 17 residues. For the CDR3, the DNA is TGCACCAGCAGCCAAACAAGACAGGGGACGCATTCTACTGAAGCTTTCTTT. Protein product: CTSSQTRQGTHSTEAFF.

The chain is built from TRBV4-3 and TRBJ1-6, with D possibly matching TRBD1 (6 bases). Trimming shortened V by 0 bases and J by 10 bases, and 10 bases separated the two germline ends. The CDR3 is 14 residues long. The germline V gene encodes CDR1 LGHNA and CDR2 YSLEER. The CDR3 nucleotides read TGCGCCAGCAGCCAAGATATTACAGGGTCACCCCTCCACTTT. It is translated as CASSQDITGSPLHF.

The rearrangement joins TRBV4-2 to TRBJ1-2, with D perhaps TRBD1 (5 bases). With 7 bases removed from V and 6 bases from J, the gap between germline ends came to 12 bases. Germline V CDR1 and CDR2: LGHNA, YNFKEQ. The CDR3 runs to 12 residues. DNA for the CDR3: TGTGCCAGCAAGGGGACTCACGATGGCTACACCTTC. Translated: CASKGTHDGYTF.

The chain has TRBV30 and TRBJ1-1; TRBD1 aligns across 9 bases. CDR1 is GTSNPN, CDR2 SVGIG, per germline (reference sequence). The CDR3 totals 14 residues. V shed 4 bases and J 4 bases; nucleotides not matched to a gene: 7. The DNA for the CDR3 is TGTGCCTGGAATGGTGGGACAGGGACCACTGAAGCTTTCTTT. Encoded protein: CAWNGGTGTTEAFF.

CDR3 DNA: TGTGCCAGCAAACGGGGCACTGAAGCTTTCTTT. Its translation: CASKRGTEAFF. The chain joins TRBV6-5 to TRBJ1-1; no clear D. This CDR3 comprises 11 residues. V lost 7 bases and J 4 bases, leaving 7 bases between the germline ends. Per germline, CDR1 MNHEY and CDR2 SVGAGI.

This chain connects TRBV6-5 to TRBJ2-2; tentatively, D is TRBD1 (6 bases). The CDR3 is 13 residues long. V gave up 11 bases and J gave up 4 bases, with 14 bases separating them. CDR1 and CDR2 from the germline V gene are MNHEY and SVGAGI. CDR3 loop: CAGRIQGTGELFF. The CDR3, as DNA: TGTGCCGGTCGAATACAGGGCACCGGGGAGCTGTTTTTT.

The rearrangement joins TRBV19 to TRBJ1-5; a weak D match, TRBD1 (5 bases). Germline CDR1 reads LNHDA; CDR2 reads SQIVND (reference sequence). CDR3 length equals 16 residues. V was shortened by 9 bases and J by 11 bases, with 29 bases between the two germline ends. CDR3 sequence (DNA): TGTGCCAGCAAATTCCAAGGGCAGGGCCAGTTCGGAGCCCAGCATTTT. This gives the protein CASKFQGQGQFGAQHF.

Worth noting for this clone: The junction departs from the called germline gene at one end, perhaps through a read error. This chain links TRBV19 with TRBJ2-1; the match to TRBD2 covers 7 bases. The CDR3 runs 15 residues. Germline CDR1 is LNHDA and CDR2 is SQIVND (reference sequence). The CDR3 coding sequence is TGTTCCAGTAGTATTGGGACTACGTCTCCCAGTGAGCAGTTCTTC. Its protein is CSSSIGTTSPSEQFF.

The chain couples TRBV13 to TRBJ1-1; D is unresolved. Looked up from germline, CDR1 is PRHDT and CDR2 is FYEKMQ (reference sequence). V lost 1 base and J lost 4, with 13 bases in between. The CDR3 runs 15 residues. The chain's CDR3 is CASSLDSRGGTEAFF. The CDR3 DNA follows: TGTGCCAGCAGCTTAGATTCCCGCGGCGGCACTGAAGCTTTCTTT.

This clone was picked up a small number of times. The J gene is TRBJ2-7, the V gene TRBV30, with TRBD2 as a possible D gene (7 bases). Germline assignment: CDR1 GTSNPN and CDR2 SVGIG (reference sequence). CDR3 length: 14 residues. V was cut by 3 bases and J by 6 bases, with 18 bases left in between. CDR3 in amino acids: CAWSPGGGAGEQYF. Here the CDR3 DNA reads TGTGCCTGGAGCCCAGGTGGGGGGGCGGGCGAGCAGTACTTC.

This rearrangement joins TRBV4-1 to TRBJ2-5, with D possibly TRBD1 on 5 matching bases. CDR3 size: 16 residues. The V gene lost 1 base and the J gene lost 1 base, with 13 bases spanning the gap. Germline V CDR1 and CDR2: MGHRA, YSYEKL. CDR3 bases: TGCGCCAGCAGCCAAGGGCCCTGGGGCCCCCAAGAGACCCAGTACTTC. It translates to CASSQGPWGPQETQYF.

Written as DNA, the CDR3 is TGTGCCAGCAGCTTAGGGGAGGGGTTAGACGAAAAACTGTTTTTT. Residues: CASSLGEGLDEKLFF. This sequence joins TRBV7-2 and TRBJ1-4, with a possible D match to TRBD1 (5 bases). This CDR3 has 15 residues. Trimming pared 1 base from V and 8 bases from J, leaving 14 bases between. Germline CDR1 and CDR2: SGHTA and FQGNSA.

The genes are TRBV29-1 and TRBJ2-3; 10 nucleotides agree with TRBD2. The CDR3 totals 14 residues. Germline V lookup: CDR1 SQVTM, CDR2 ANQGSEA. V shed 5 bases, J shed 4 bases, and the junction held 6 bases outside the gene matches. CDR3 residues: CSVPKLAGPDTQYF. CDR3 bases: TGCAGCGTTCCGAAACTAGCGGGGCCAGATACGCAGTATTTT.

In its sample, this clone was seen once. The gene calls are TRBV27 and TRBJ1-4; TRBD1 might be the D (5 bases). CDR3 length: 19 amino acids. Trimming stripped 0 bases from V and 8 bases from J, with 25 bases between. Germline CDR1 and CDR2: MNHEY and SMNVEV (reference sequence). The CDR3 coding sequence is TGTGCCAGCAGTTTATCTTATGGCGAGGGACTTAGGTGGGGCGAAAAACTGTTTTTT. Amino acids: CASSLSYGEGLRWGEKLFF. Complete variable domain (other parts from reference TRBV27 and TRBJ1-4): EAQVTQNPRYLITVTGKKLTVTCSQNMNHEYMSWYRQDPGLGLRQIYYSMNVEVTDKGDVPEGYKVSRKEKRNFPLILESPSPNQTSLYFCASSLSYGEGLRWGEKLFFGSGTQLSVL.

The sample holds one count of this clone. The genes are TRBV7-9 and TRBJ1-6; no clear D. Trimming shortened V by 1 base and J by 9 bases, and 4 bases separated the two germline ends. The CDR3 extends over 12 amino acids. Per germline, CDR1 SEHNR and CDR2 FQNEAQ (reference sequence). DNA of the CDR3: TGTGCCAGCAGCTTAGGGAGTTCACCCCTCCACTTT. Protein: CASSLGSSPLHF. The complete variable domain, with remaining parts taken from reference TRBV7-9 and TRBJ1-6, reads DTGVSQNPRHKITKRGQNVTFRCDPISEHNRLYWYRQTLGQGPEFLTYFQNEAQLEKSRLLSDRFSAERPKGSFSTLEIQRTEQGDSAMYLCASSLGSSPLHFGNGTRLTVT.

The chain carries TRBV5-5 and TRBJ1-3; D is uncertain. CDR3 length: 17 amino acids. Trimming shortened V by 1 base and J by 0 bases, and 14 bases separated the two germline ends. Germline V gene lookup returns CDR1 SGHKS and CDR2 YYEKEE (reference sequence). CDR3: CASSLNWRPNSGNTIYF. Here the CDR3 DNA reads TGTGCCAGCAGCTTGAATTGGCGGCCTAACTCTGGAAACACCATATATTTT.

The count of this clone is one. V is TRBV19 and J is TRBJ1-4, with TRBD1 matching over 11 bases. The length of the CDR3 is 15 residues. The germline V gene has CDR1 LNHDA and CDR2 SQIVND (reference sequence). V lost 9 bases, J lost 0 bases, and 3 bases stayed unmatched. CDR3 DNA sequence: TGTGCCAGCCGGGACAGGGGGACAACTAATGAAAAACTGTTTTTT. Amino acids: CASRDRGTTNEKLFF.

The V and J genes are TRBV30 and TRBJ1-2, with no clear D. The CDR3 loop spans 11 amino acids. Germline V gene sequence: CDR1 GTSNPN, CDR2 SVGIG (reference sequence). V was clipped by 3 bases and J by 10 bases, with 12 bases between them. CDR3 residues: CAWRIMRHYTF. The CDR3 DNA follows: TGTGCCTGGAGGATAATGCGACACTACACCTTC.

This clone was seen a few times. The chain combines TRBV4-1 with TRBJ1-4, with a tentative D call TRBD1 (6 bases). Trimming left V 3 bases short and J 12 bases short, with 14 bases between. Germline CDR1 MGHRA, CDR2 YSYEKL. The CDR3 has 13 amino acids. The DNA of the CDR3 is TGCGCCAGCAGCCACGAAAACAGGGAAGAACTGTTTTTT. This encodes CASSHENREELFF.

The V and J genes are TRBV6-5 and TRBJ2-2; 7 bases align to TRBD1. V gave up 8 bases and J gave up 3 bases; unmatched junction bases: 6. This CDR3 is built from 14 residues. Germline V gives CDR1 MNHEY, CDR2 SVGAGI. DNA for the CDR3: TGTGCCAGCGGCTTTGACAGGGACACCGGGGAGCTGTTTTTT. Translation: CASGFDRDTGELFF.

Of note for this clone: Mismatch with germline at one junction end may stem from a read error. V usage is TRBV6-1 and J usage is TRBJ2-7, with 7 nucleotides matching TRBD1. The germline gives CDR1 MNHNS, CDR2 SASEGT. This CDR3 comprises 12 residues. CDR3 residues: CASSFWTGPQDF. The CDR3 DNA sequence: TGTGCCAGCAGTTTTTGGACAGGACCCCAAGACTTC.

The chain's CDR3 is CASQQQNSPLHF. The DNA of the CDR3 is TGTGCCAGCCAACAGCAAAATTCACCCCTCCACTTT. V is TRBV10-3 and J is TRBJ1-6; D is unclear. The CDR3 has 12 residues. With 10 bases removed from V and 7 bases from J, the gap between germline ends came to 11 bases. Germline V lookup: CDR1 ENHRY, CDR2 SYGVKD.

The DNA for the CDR3 is TGTGCCAGCAGCTCGGACCAGGGGAGCCTAAATGGCTACACCTTC. Its translation: CASSSDQGSLNGYTF. J is TRBJ1-2 and V is TRBV5-4; D is perhaps TRBD1 (6 bases). Germline CDR1 reads SGHNT; CDR2 reads YYREEE (reference sequence). CDR3 size: 15 residues. V gave up 3 bases and J gave up 6 bases, with 18 bases separating them.

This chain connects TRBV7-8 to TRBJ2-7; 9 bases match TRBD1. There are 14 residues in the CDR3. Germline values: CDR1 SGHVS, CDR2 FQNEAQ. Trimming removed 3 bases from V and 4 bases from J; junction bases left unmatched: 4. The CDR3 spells CASSFGDRVYEQYF. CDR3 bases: TGTGCCAGCAGCTTTGGGGACAGGGTTTACGAGCAGTACTTC.

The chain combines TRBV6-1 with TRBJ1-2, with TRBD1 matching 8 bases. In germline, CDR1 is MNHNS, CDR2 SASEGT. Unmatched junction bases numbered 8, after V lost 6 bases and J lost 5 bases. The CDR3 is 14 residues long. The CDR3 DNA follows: TGTGCCAGCAGGAGGGCAGGGGGCGAATATGGCTACACCTTC. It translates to CASRRAGGEYGYTF.

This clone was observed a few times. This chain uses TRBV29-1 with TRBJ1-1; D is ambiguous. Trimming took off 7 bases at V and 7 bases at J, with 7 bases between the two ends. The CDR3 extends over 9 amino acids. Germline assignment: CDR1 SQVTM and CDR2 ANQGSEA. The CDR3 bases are TGCAGCGGAGGAGGTGAAGCTTTCTTT. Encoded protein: CSGGGEAFF. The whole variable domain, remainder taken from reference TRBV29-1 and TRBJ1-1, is SAVISQKPSRDICQRGTSLTIQCQVDSQVTMMFWYRQQPGQSLTLIATANQGSEATYESGFVIDKFPISRPNLTFSTLTVSNMSPEDSSIYLCSGGGEAFFGQGTRLTVV.

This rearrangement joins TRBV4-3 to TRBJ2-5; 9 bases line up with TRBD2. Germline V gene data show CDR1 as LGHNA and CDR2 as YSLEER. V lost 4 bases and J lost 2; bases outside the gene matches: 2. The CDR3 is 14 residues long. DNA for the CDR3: TGCGCCAGCAGCCCAACTAGCGGGCAAGAGACCCAGTACTTC. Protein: CASSPTSGQETQYF.

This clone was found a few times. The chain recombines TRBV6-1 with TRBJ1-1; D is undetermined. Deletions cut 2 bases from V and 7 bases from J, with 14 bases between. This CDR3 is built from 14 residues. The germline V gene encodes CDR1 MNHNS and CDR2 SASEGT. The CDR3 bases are TGTGCCAGCAGTGAATTACACGGGGAGGGTGAAGCTTTCTTT. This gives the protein CASSELHGEGEAFF.

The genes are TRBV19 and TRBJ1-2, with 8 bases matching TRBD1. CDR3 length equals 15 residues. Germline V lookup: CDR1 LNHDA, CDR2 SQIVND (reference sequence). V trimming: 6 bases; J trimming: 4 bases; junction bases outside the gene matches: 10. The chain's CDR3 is CASRADRGVSYGYTF. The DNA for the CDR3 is TGTGCCAGTAGGGCCGACAGGGGCGTCAGCTATGGCTACACCTTC.

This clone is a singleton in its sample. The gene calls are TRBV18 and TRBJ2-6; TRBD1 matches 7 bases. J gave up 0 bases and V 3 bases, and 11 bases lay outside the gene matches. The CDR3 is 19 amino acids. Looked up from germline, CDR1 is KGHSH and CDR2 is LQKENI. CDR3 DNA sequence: TGTGCCAGCTCACCGATCCTCGGACAGGCTTTCTCTGGGGCCAACGTCCTGACTTTC. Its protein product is CASSPILGQAFSGANVLTF.

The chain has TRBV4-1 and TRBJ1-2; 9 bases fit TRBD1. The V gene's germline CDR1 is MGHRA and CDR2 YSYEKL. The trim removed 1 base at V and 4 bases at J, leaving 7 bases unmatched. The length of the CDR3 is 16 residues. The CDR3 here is CASSQGPGQGGYGYTF. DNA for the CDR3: TGCGCCAGCAGCCAAGGCCCGGGACAGGGAGGCTATGGCTACACCTTC.

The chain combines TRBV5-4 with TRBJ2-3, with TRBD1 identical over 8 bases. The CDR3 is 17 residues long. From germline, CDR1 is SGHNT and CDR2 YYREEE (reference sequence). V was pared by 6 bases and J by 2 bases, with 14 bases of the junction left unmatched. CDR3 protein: CASTPTATGGLTDTQYF. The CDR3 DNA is TGTGCCAGCACTCCGACAGCCACAGGGGGACTCACAGATACGCAGTATTTT.